The TCR beta chain described here comes from a study of OX40 agonist ivuxolimab in advanced cancers. Overall study findings and caveats: Some patients who did not respond also had low normalized T-cell clonal expansion.

Only in-frame clones appear in the TCRdb table, and some are missing; sequencing was by immunoSEQ multiplex PCR. The sample comprises around 80,000 clones, around 90% of which are singletons, and about 2% rests with the top ten. Germline assignment: CDR1 ENHRY and CDR2 SYGVKD. The CDR3 length is 16 residues. Trimming took off 3 bases at V and 3 bases at J, with 15 bases between the two ends. On this clone itself: Its antigen is still unknown.

The sample was CD4+ or CD8+ T cells sorted from blood, taken in a trial of the OX40 agonist ivuxolimab. This TCR derives from an adult with an advanced solid tumor such as melanoma, head and neck, liver or kidney cancer. The rearrangement joins TRBV10-3 to TRBJ2-1; TRBD1 is a possible D gene (5 bases). CDR3 sequence (DNA): TGTGCCATCAGTGACCAACGTGGGGCTATCTACAATGAGCAGTTCTTC. It specifies CAISDQRGAIYNEQFF.